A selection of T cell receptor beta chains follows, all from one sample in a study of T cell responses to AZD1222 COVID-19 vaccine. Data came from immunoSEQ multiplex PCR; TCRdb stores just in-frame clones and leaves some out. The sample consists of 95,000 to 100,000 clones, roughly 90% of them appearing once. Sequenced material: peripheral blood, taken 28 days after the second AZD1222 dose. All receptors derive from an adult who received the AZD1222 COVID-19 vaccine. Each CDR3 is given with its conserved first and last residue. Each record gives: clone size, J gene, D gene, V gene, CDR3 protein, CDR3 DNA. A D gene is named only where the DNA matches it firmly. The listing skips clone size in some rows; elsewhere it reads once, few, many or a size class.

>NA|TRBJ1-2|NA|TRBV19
CASSTADTNYGYTF
TGTGCCAGTAGTACGGCCGATACTAACTATGGCTACACCTTC
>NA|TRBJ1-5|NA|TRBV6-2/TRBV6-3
CASSYSLPSRQTNQPQHF
TGTGCCAGCAGTTACTCGCTCCCTAGCCGACAGACCAATCAGCCCCAGCATTTT
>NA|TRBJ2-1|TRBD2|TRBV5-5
CASSQSGISYNEQFF
TGTGCCAGCAGCCAAAGCGGGATCTCCTACAATGAGCAGTTCTTC
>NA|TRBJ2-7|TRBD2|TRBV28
CASSGGGTLYEQYF
TGTGCCAGCAGTGGGGGGGGGACCCTCTACGAGCAGTACTTC
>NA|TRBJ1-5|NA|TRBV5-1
CASSPDGGFNQPQHF
TGCGCCAGCAGCCCGGACGGGGGGTTCAATCAGCCCCAGCATTTT
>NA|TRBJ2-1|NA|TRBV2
CASSVDRNEQFF
TGTGCCAGCAGCGTGGACCGCAATGAGCAGTTCTTC
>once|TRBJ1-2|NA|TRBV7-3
CASSSGNYGYTF
TGTGCCAGCAGCTCAGGGAACTATGGCTACACCTTC
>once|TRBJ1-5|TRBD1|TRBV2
CASSRQGEIQPQHF
TGTGCCAGCAGTCGACAGGGGGAGATTCAGCCCCAGCATTTT
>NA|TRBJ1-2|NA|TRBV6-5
CASSKTVYYGYTF
TGTGCCAGCAGCAAGACAGTTTACTATGGCTACACCTTC
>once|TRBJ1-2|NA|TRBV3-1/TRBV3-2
CASSRLEGGYTF
TGTGCCAGCAGCCGCCTTGAGGGCGGCTACACCTTC
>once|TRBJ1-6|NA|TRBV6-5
CASSYSFENSPLHF
TGTGCCAGCAGTTACTCATTTGAGAATTCACCCCTCCACTTT
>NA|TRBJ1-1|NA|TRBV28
CASSPGDYTEAFF
TGTGCCAGCAGTCCAGGGGATTACACTGAAGCTTTCTTT
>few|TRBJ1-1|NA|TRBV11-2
CASSYERDTEAFF
TGTGCCAGCAGCTATGAGAGGGACACTGAAGCTTTCTTT